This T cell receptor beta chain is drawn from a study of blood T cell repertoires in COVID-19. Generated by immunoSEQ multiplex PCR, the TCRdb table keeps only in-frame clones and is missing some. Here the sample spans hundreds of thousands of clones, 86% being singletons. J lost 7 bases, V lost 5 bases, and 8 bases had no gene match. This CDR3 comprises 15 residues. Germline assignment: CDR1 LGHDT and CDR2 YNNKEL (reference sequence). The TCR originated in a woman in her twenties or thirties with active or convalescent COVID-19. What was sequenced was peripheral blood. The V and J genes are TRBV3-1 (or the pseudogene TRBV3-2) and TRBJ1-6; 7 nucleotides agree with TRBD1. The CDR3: CASSKPGQLNSPLHF. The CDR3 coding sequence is TGTGCCAGCAGCAAGCCGGGACAGCTAAATTCACCCCTCCACTTT.